These T cell receptor beta chains were read from a single sample in a study of blood T cells in healthy people across ages. TCRdb redid the calling of the 5' RACE reads with MiXCR, one entry per CDR3 protein. The top ten clones hold about a sixth of a sample with 790,000 or so distinct CDR3 sequences, 35% to 60% of them seen once. The material sequenced was blood. The receptors come from an older man in good health. Both conserved end residues are part of each CDR3. A D gene is named only where the DNA matches it firmly. Rows give clone size only sometimes, using once, few, many, or a class for an expanded clone.

len,v_gene,j_gene,abundance,d_gene,CDR3nt,CDR3aa
14,TRBV19,TRBJ2-7,NA,NA,TGTGCCAGTAGCGTAACGGGGGTGTCCTACGAGCAGTACTTC,CASSVTGVSYEQYF
15,TRBV7-2,TRBJ2-4,many,TRBD2,TGTGCCAGCAGCTTCCTAGCGGGAGAGGGAAACATTCAGTACTTC,CASSFLAGEGNIQYF
18,TRBV12-3/TRBV12-4,TRBJ2-1,NA,TRBD2,TGTGCCAGCAGTCTCCTCATAGGGGGACTAGCGAGTTACAATGAGCAGTTCTTC,CASSLLIGGLASYNEQFF
14,TRBV7-3,TRBJ2-3,NA,NA,TGTGCCAGCAGCTCTCGAGGAGAGAAAGATACGCAGTATTTT,CASSSRGEKDTQYF
17,TRBV20-1,TRBJ2-3,NA,TRBD2,TGCAGTGCTCCCCGATTGGCCCTTATAGCGGGAGTAGATACGCAGTATTTT,CSAPRLALIAGVDTQYF
13,TRBV5-1,TRBJ2-3,NA,NA,TGCGCCAGCACCTGGGAGAGCACAGATACGCAGTATTTT,CASTWESTDTQYF
12,TRBV12-3/TRBV12-4,TRBJ1-6,NA,NA,TGTGTCAGCAGTTTAGAGAATTCACCCCTCCACTTT,CVSSLENSPLHF
14,TRBV7-9,TRBJ2-1,few,NA,TGTGCCAGCAGCCCACGGGCCGTCGGTAATGAGCAGTTCTTC,CASSPRAVGNEQFF
15,TRBV7-2,TRBJ2-4,NA,NA,TGTGCCAGCAGCTTTTCTCCGGACGGAAAAAACATTCAGTACTTC,CASSFSPDGKNIQYF
14,TRBV10-3,TRBJ1-2,many,TRBD1,TGTGCCATCAGTCGGACAGGGGAGGACTATGGCTACACCTTC,CAISRTGEDYGYTF
14,TRBV30,TRBJ2-7,NA,NA,TGTGCCTGGAGTGTACTACAGAGCTCCTACGAGCAGTACTTC,CAWSVLQSSYEQYF
15,TRBV10-3,TRBJ2-2,NA,NA,TGTGCCATCAAGGGGGTGATTGGGAACACCGGGGAGCTGTTTTTT,CAIKGVIGNTGELFF
14,TRBV12-3/TRBV12-4,TRBJ2-4,few,TRBD1,TGTGCCAGCAAATCCGGGACAGGGGAAAACATTCAGTACTTC,CASKSGTGENIQYF
15,TRBV10-3,TRBJ2-3,NA,TRBD1,TGTGCCATCAGTGAGACCAGGGGGCGAAGAGATGCGCAGTATTTT,CAISETRGRRDAQYF
16,TRBV11-2,TRBJ2-5,few,NA,TGTGCCAGCAGCAGCAGGACAGGGAGGGATATGGAGACCCAGTACTTC,CASSSRTGRDMETQYF
16,TRBV7-2,TRBJ1-5,NA,NA,TGTGCCAGCAGCTTAGCGGGGGCACTTAGCAATCAGCCCCAGCATTTT,CASSLAGALSNQPQHF
15,TRBV20-1,TRBJ2-3,NA,TRBD2,TGCAGTGCTAGAGAGCCGGGACTAGCCGCAGATACGCAGTATTTT,CSAREPGLAADTQYF
16,TRBV7-9,TRBJ1-6,NA,NA,TGTGCCAGCAGCCCCCCTAGGGCCGAAGGGAATTCACCCCTCCACTTT,CASSPPRAEGNSPLHF
14,TRBV29-1,TRBJ2-1,NA,TRBD1,TGCAGCGTTGTAACTGACAGGGGCTGGTACGGGCAGTTCTTC,CSVVTDRGWYGQFF
15,TRBV11-2,TRBJ2-7,NA,TRBD1,TGTGCCAGCAGCTACCGGGACAGGGGTTTATACGAGCAGTACTTC,CASSYRDRGLYEQYF
19,TRBV28,TRBJ2-3,NA,TRBD2,TGTGCCAGCAGTTCCCATAAGCTAGCGGGAGGGGAAAACACAGATACGCAGTATTTT,CASSSHKLAGGENTDTQYF
14,TRBV20-1,TRBJ1-5,few,NA,TGCAGTGCTAGAAGTGGACAGTTCAATCAGCCCCAGCATTTT,CSARSGQFNQPQHF
13,TRBV15,TRBJ2-1,few,NA,TGTGCCACCAGCAGAGATTCGCCACATGAGCAGTTCTTC,CATSRDSPHEQFF
15,TRBV10-3,TRBJ2-7,NA,NA,TGTGCCATCAGTGAGTCTATCAGGCTCGGCCACGAGCAGTACTTC,CAISESIRLGHEQYF
14,TRBV12-3/TRBV12-4,TRBJ2-1,NA,TRBD2,TGTGCCAGCAGTTTTTGGGACTATAACAATGAGCAGTTCTTC,CASSFWDYNNEQFF
14,TRBV27,TRBJ1-1,NA,TRBD1,TGTGCCAGCAGTGACAGGGGGCTCGGCACTGAAGCTTTCTTT,CASSDRGLGTEAFF
12,TRBV2,TRBJ2-7,many,NA,TGTGCCAGCAGTGATGACGGTGACGAGCAGTACTTC,CASSDDGDEQYF
17,TRBV5-1,TRBJ2-1,few,TRBD2,TGCGCCAGCAGCCCCTGGACTAGCGGGAAAAGACACAATGAGCAGTTCTTC,CASSPWTSGKRHNEQFF
15,TRBV11-3,TRBJ2-7,NA,TRBD1,TGTGCCAGCAGCTTAACTCAGGGGGCTGTGGGGTCCCAGTACTTC,CASSLTQGAVGSQYF
15,TRBV4-1,TRBJ2-7,NA,NA,TGCGCCAGCAGCCAAGGAGGGGACACTTCCTACGAGCAGTACTTC,CASSQGGDTSYEQYF
15,TRBV4-3,TRBJ2-1,few,TRBD2,TGCGCCAGCAGCCTCCTTGGAGGGCGGGAGAATGAGCAGTTCTTC,CASSLLGGRENEQFF
13,TRBV20-1,TRBJ2-3,NA,TRBD1,TGCAGTGCCCCGAGACAGGGCGTGGATACGCAGTATTTT,CSAPRQGVDTQYF